The 20 T cell receptor beta chains below were found in one sample sequenced in a study of vaccination effects on CD4 cells after COVID-19 (dated 2022 in TCRdb). The library was generated by the immunoSEQ multiplex PCR assay. TCRdb's version of the immuneACCESS table is confined to in-frame rearrangements and falls short of the full clone set. An unresolved V gene accounts for under half of the shortfall where checked; the remainder is of unknown origin. The sample table lists 17,000 or so clones, about 76% of them with a count of one. Jointly, the top ten make up around 20% of the sample. In the ViraFEST assay, PBMC were stimulated with viral peptide pools, and antigen-specific CD4+ T cell clonotypes were then identified by expansion using TCR sequencing. After around ten days of culture, CD4+ T cells were isolated with the EasySep CD4+ T cell isolation kit. PCR-confirmed SARS-CoV-2 infection had occurred in convalescent patients between March and December 2020, before the Alpha, Beta and Delta variants emerged in the United States. Each participant got two doses of an mRNA SARS-CoV-2 vaccine, either BNT162b2 or mRNA-1273.

For these TCRs, the target antigens are not known. The sequencing here drew on CD4+ T cells from PBMCs cultured with SARS-CoV-2 spike peptides, taken after COVID-19 vaccination. This sample's cell subset or site label indicates: SARS-CoV-2 spike overlapping peptide pool stimulation. These receptors were obtained from a human donor who had a prior SARS-CoV-2 infection.

The J gene is TRBJ1-1, the V gene TRBV18, with a weak D call TRBD1 (6 bases). V lost 1 base, J lost 1 base, and 16 bases lay in between. The CDR3 contains 17 residues. CDR1 is KGHSH and CDR2 is LQKENI in the germline V gene. For the CDR3, the DNA is TGTGCCAGCTCACCACTCGGGCAGGGGTTGACGAACACTGAAGCTTTCTTT. Protein sequence: CASSPLGQGLTNTEAFF.

This rearrangement joins TRBV19 to TRBJ1-2, with 7 bases lining up with TRBD1. CDR1 LNHDA and CDR2 SQIVND come from the germline V gene (reference sequence). With V trimmed by 4 bases and J by 3 bases, 8 bases remained unmatched. The CDR3 is made up of 15 amino acids. The DNA for the CDR3 is TGTGCCAGTAGTAAAACAGGGGACAAATACTATGGCTACACCTTC. Protein product: CASSKTGDKYYGYTF.

This clone was observed once. This sequence joins TRBV9 and TRBJ2-5; D ambiguous. The CDR3 runs 15 residues. Trimming took 0 bases from V and 2 from J, leaving 11 bases between them. Germline V gene lookup returns CDR1 SGDLS and CDR2 YYNGEE. The CDR3, as DNA: TGTGCCAGCAGCGTAGATATGCAAGTACAAGAGACCCAGTACTTC. Translating gives CASSVDMQVQETQYF.

The chain couples TRBV6-4 to TRBJ2-5; 16 bases are a match to TRBD2. Germline values: CDR1 MRHNA, CDR2 SNTAGT. CDR3 length: 21 residues. Trimming took 2 bases from V and 1 from J; bases not matched to a gene: 13. This chain's CDR3 is CASSDTTSGLAGGPGQETQYF. For the CDR3, the DNA is TGTGCCAGCAGTGACACGACTTCGGGACTAGCGGGAGGGCCTGGCCAAGAGACCCAGTACTTC.

The chain uses TRBV25-1 and TRBJ2-2; perhaps TRBD1 as D (6 bases). This CDR3 comprises 13 residues. V dropped 7 bases and J dropped 5 bases, with 11 bases sitting between them. Germline loops: CDR1 MGHDK, CDR2 SYGVNS. The CDR3 protein is CASTGVWTGELFF. CDR3 DNA: TGTGCCAGCACAGGGGTCTGGACCGGGGAGCTGTTTTTT.

V and J are TRBV6-1 and TRBJ2-7; the D gene is possibly TRBD2 (6 bases). CDR1 MNHNS and CDR2 SASEGT come from the germline V gene. Trimming pared 3 bases from V and 5 bases from J, leaving 17 bases between. This CDR3 is 15 amino acids long. The CDR3 here is CASSDSTTRSDEQYF. DNA for the CDR3: TGTGCCAGCAGTGATTCCACGACTAGGAGCGACGAGCAGTACTTC.

The chain has TRBV7-9 and TRBJ2-7; D unresolved. Germline V lookup: CDR1 SEHNR, CDR2 FQNEAQ (reference sequence). The CDR3 totals 14 residues. Trimming stripped 1 base from V and 2 bases from J, with 9 bases between. CDR3 loop: CASSLGAATYEQYF. As DNA, the CDR3 is TGTGCCAGCAGCTTAGGTGCGGCCACCTACGAGCAGTACTTC. The variable domain in full, completed from reference TRBV7-9 and TRBJ2-7, reads DTGVSQNPRHKITKRGQNVTFRCDPISEHNRLYWYRQTLGQGPEFLTYFQNEAQLEKSRLLSDRFSAERPKGSFSTLEIQRTEQGDSAMYLCASSLGAATYEQYFGPGTRLTVT.

This clone was counted only a few times. The chain links TRBV18 to TRBJ2-1; D not certain. V was cut by 3 bases and J by 6 bases, with 9 bases left in between. Germline CDR1 KGHSH, CDR2 LQKENI. This CDR3 is 13 amino acids long. CDR3 sequence reads: CASSPRATNEQFF. Written as DNA, the CDR3 is TGTGCCAGCTCACCCCGGGCCACCAATGAGCAGTTCTTC.

The rearrangement uses TRBV5-5 and TRBJ2-1, with D possibly matching TRBD1 (5 bases). This CDR3 has 15 amino acids. CDR1 and CDR2 from the germline V gene are SGHKS and YYEKEE (reference sequence). V lost 3 bases, J lost 5 bases, and 15 bases lay in between. CDR3 coding DNA: TGTGCCAGCAGCTCCTCAGGGTTAAGTCACAATGAGCAGTTCTTC. This translates into CASSSSGLSHNEQFF.

The V and J genes are TRBV4-1 and TRBJ1-4; D is unclear. V dropped 0 bases and J dropped 10 bases, with 9 bases sitting between them. CDR3 size: 13 residues. Germline lookup yields CDR1 MGHRA and CDR2 YSYEKL. This CDR3 reads CASSQDRDGKLFF. The CDR3, as DNA: TGCGCCAGCAGCCAAGATCGGGATGGAAAACTGTTTTTT.

J is TRBJ2-5 and V is TRBV2, with TRBD2 as a possible D gene (6 bases). The CDR3 contains 13 residues. The germline CDR1 and CDR2 sequences are SNHLY and FYNNEI. The V and J ends lost 4 bases and 7 bases respectively, with 13 bases between them. CDR3 sequence: CASSGGTGGTQYF. CDR3 nucleotides: TGTGCCAGCAGTGGGGGGACTGGGGGGACCCAGTACTTC.

The chain has TRBV6-6 and TRBJ2-7; tentatively, D is TRBD1 (8 bases). The ends were cut back, 5 bases at V and 2 bases at J, with 19 bases in the middle. CDR1 and CDR2 from the germline V gene are MNHNY and SVGAGI (reference sequence). This CDR3 is 16 amino acids long. The CDR3 is CASSQRTGGGPYEQYF. CDR3 nucleotides: TGTGCCAGCAGTCAACGCACAGGGGGAGGGCCCTACGAGCAGTACTTC.

A remark on this clone: A read error may produce the germline difference seen at one junction end. The rearrangement links TRBV9 to TRBJ2-7; perhaps TRBD2 as D (6 bases). CDR3 size: 18 residues. Per the germline V gene, CDR1 is SGDLS and CDR2 is YYNGEE. The CDR3 reads CASSVGAGWGLGSDEQYF. The CDR3 nucleotides are TGTGCCAGCAGCGTAGGTGCGGGGTGGGGATTGGGCTCCGACGAGCAGTACTTC.

This chain joins TRBV4-1 and TRBJ1-3; D gene uncertain. The germline V gene has CDR1 MGHRA and CDR2 YSYEKL. The CDR3 contains 15 residues. The ends were cut back, 2 bases at V and 0 bases at J, with 8 bases in the middle. CDR3 nucleotides: TGCGCCAGCAGCCAATTCGGCAGCTCTGGAAACACCATATATTTT. This translates into CASSQFGSSGNTIYF.

V usage is TRBV4-1 and J usage is TRBJ1-4, with TRBD1 matching 7 bases. CDR1 is MGHRA and CDR2 is YSYEKL in the germline V gene. The CDR3 runs 16 residues. The trim removed 7 bases at V and 3 bases at J, leaving 11 bases unmatched. The CDR3 nucleotides read TGCGCCAGCAACCAGGCGACCGGGACAGCTAATGAAAAACTGTTTTTT. Translated: CASNQATGTANEKLFF.

The V gene is TRBV5-1, the J gene TRBJ2-7; TRBD1 is a possible D gene (5 bases). The ends were cut back, 5 bases at V and 5 bases at J, with 14 bases in the middle. The CDR3 spans 13 residues. CDR1 is SGHRS and CDR2 is YFSETQ in the germline V gene. The CDR3 region is CASSSGGRDEQYF. CDR3 bases: TGCGCCAGCAGTTCAGGTGGCAGGGACGAGCAGTACTTC.

The chain uses TRBV5-4 and TRBJ2-3, with TRBD1 matching 8 bases. The CDR3 has 15 residues. The V gene's germline CDR1 is SGHNT and CDR2 YYREEE (reference sequence). After removal of 0 bases from V and 5 bases from J, the junction contained 5 bases not matched to a gene. The CDR3 spells CASSLGGGTGDTQYF. The CDR3 DNA sequence: TGTGCCAGCAGCTTGGGGGGCGGGACAGGAGATACGCAGTATTTT.

The chain employs TRBV5-5 and TRBJ1-2; TRBD1 agrees at 7 bases. The germline V gene encodes CDR1 SGHKS and CDR2 YYEKEE (reference sequence). The CDR3 has 13 amino acids. Germline trimming cut 5 bases from V and 3 bases from J; bases unmatched to any gene: 4. The chain's CDR3 is CASRKTGDYGYTF. The CDR3, as DNA: TGTGCCAGCAGAAAAACAGGGGACTATGGCTACACCTTC. The full variable domain, in which reference TRBV5-5 and TRBJ1-2 provide the parts outside the CDR3, is DAGVTQSPTHLIKTRGQQVTLRCSPISGHKSVSWYQQVLGQGPQFIFQYYEKEERGRGNFPDRFSARQFPNYSSELNVNALLLGDSALYLCASRKTGDYGYTFGSGTRLTVV.

The rearrangement uses TRBV7-3 and TRBJ2-1; TRBD2 aligns across 9 bases. The germline CDR1 and CDR2 sequences are SGHTA and FQGTGA. Trimming at V came to 1 base and at J to 7 bases, leaving 8 bases not matched to a gene. The CDR3 contains 16 residues. In DNA, the CDR3 is TGTGCCAGCAGCTTAAGGGTCGGCGGGAGGGCTAATGAGCAGTTCTTC. It is translated as CASSLRVGGRANEQFF.

The chain employs TRBV9 and TRBJ1-6; 8 bases map to TRBD1. There are 15 residues in the CDR3. Trimming at V came to 5 bases and at J to 7 bases, leaving 8 bases not matched to a gene. CDR1 is SGDLS, CDR2 YYNGEE, per germline. The CDR3 nucleotides read TGTGCCAGCAGGTCCGGGACAGGCGTAAATTCACCCCTCCACTTT. Its translation is CASRSGTGVNSPLHF.